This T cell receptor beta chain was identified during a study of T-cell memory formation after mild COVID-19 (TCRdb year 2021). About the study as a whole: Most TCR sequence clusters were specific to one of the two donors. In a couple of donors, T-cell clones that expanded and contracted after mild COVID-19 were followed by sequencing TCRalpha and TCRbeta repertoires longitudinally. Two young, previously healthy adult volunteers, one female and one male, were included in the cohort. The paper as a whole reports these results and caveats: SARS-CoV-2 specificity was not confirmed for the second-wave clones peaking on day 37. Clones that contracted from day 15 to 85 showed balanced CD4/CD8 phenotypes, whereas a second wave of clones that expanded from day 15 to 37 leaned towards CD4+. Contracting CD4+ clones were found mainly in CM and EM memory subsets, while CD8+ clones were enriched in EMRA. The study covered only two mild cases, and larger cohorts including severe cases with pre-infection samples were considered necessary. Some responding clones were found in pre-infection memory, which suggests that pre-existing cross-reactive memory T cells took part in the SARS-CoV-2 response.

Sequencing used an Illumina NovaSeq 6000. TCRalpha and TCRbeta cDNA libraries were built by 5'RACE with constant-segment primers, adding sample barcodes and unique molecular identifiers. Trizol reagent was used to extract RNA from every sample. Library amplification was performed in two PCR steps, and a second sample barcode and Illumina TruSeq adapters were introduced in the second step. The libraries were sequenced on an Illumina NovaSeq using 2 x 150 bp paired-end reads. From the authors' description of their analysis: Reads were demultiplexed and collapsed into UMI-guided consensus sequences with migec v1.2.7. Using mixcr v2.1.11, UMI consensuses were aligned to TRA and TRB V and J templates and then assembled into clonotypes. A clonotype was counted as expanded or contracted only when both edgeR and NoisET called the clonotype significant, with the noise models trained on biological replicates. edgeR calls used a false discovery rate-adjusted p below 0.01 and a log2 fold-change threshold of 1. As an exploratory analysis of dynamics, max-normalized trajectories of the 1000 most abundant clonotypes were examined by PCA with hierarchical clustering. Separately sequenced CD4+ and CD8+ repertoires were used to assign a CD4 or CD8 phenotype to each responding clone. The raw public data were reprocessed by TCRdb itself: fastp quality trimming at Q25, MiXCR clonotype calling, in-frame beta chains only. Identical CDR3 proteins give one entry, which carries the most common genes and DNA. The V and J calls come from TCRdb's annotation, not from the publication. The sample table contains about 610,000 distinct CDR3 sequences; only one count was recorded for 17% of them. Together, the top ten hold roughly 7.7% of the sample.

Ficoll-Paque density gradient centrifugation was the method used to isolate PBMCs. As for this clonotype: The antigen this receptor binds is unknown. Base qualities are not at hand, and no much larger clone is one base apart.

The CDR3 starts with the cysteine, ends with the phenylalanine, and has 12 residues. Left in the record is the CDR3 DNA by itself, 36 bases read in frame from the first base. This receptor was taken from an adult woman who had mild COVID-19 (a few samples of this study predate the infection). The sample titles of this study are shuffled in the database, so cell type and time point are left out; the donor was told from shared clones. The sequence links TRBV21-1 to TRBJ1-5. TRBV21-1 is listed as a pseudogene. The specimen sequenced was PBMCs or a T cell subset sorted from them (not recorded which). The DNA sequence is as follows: TGTGCCAGCAGCAAAGTTAGTCAGCCCCAGCATTTT. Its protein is CASSKVSQPQHF.